This is a list of T cell receptor beta chains from one sample in a study of technical replicates of blood from a handful of donors. TCRdb keeps only in-frame clones here, not all; method: immunoSEQ multiplex PCR. The sample contains roughly 68,000 clones, approximately 91% of which appear only once. The sequencing sample was made of PBMCs. These receptors all stem from a human donor in good health. Some clones in this sample may be carry-over from other donors' samples. Both conserved end residues are trimmed from each CDR3.

v_call: TRBV7-9; j_call: TRBJ1-1; cdr3_aa: ASSLVGVNTEAF
v_call: TRBV5-1; j_call: TRBJ1-4; cdr3_aa: ASRQGPATNEKLF
v_call: TRBV11-2; j_call: TRBJ1-2; cdr3_aa: ASSPHGSHGYT
v_call: TRBV7-9; j_call: TRBJ2-2; cdr3_aa: ASSRRREGDTGELF
v_call: TRBV9; j_call: TRBJ2-1; cdr3_aa: ASSIRGGNEQF
v_call: TRBV15; j_call: TRBJ1-1; cdr3_aa: ATRAGRLNTEAF
v_call: TRBV6-1; j_call: TRBJ2-2; cdr3_aa: ASRVQGLGTGELF
v_call: TRBV27; j_call: TRBJ2-5; cdr3_aa: ASSSRFVGETQY
v_call: TRBV15; j_call: TRBJ2-3; cdr3_aa: ATSRGLAGGVVTDTQY
v_call: TRBV9; j_call: TRBJ2-4; cdr3_aa: ASSVAAQDIQY
v_call: TRBV4-3; j_call: TRBJ2-3; cdr3_aa: ASSSTLVGSTDTQY
v_call: TRBV5-1; j_call: TRBJ1-4; cdr3_aa: ASSLEGKREKLF
v_call: TRBV7-6; j_call: TRBJ2-3; cdr3_aa: ASSWGQGSTDTQY
v_call: TRBV7-2; j_call: TRBJ2-3; cdr3_aa: ASSLGAGGPDTQY
v_call: TRBV6-6; j_call: TRBJ2-4; cdr3_aa: ASSLTGGVNIQY
v_call: TRBV7-2; j_call: TRBJ2-1; cdr3_aa: ASSPGRDRGAYNEQF
v_call: TRBV7-3; j_call: TRBJ2-1; cdr3_aa: ASSLYRDGNEQF
v_call: TRBV5-4; j_call: TRBJ2-1; cdr3_aa: ASSPYGGSWEQF
v_call: TRBV7-2; j_call: TRBJ1-1; cdr3_aa: ASRLGAGMNTEAF
v_call: TRBV7-2; j_call: TRBJ2-1; cdr3_aa: ASSAGDRQF
v_call: TRBV29-1; j_call: TRBJ2-1; cdr3_aa: SVEATGASVDNEQF
v_call: TRBV5-6; j_call: TRBJ2-5; cdr3_aa: ASSLWGGETQY
v_call: TRBV5-1; j_call: TRBJ1-4; cdr3_aa: ASSSGTGATNEKLF
v_call: TRBV7-9; j_call: TRBJ1-2; cdr3_aa: ASSLRGHLAT
v_call: TRBV9; j_call: TRBJ2-7; cdr3_aa: ASSGRATLGAEQY
v_call: TRBV7-2; j_call: TRBJ2-6; cdr3_aa: ASSFFGREASGANVLT
v_call: TRBV12-5; j_call: TRBJ1-3; cdr3_aa: ASGSPTGSGNTIY
v_call: TRBV4-1; j_call: TRBJ2-2; cdr3_aa: ASSQVRGDLTGELF
v_call: TRBV29-1; j_call: TRBJ1-2; cdr3_aa: SVDDSGYGYT
v_call: TRBV7-9; j_call: TRBJ2-1; cdr3_aa: ASSFFQGAYNEQF
v_call: TRBV9; j_call: TRBJ2-2; cdr3_aa: ASSVLPAGGLTGELF
v_call: TRBV29-1; j_call: TRBJ1-1; cdr3_aa: SVLVNTEAF
v_call: TRBV19; j_call: TRBJ2-1; cdr3_aa: ATAVVGSGNEQF
v_call: TRBV6-1; j_call: TRBJ1-3; cdr3_aa: ASSEIGGRGNTIY
v_call: TRBV27; j_call: TRBJ1-4; cdr3_aa: ASSLSAGVLEKLF
v_call: TRBV11-2; j_call: TRBJ1-1; cdr3_aa: ASSLDSASNTEAF
v_call: TRBV7-2; j_call: TRBJ1-1; cdr3_aa: ASSRTGGFTEAF
v_call: TRBV4-1; j_call: TRBJ2-7; cdr3_aa: ASSQEHGTSVYEQY
v_call: TRBV7-2; j_call: TRBJ2-7; cdr3_aa: ASSLSSGRDYEQY
v_call: TRBV5-4; j_call: TRBJ2-7; cdr3_aa: ASIRGSEQY
v_call: TRBV7-2; j_call: TRBJ2-2; cdr3_aa: ASSPSGRGAGELF
v_call: TRBV6-5; j_call: TRBJ2-5; cdr3_aa: ASSYSAGSETQY
v_call: TRBV9; j_call: TRBJ1-2; cdr3_aa: ASSVDLSGTGGGGYT